One sample yielded the 10 T cell receptor beta chains listed below, sequenced in a study of PD-L1 blockade in urothelial cancer. As for time point: pretreatment peripheral blood. Assay used: immunoSEQ multiplex PCR; TCRdb lists only in-frame clones, some missing. The sample lists 95,000 to 100,000 clones, around 87% occurring once. The sample here was PBMCs, taken around atezolizumab (anti-PD-L1) treatment. The receptors were sampled from a man aged 55 to 70 with urothelial cancer.

The chain uses TRBV28 and TRBJ2-3; perhaps TRBD2 as D (5 bases). The V gene lost 7 bases and the J gene lost 2 bases, with 13 bases spanning the gap. Germline assignment: CDR1 MDHEN and CDR2 SYDVKM. CDR3 length: 14 residues. CDR3 sequence: CASTRGLTTDTQYF. The CDR3 DNA reads TGTGCCAGCACCCGAGGACTCACCACAGATACGCAGTATTTT.

This clone was seen once. This chain connects TRBV30 to TRBJ2-3, with TRBD2 matching over 13 bases. Per the germline V gene, CDR1 is GTSNPN and CDR2 is SVGIG (reference sequence). The CDR3 sequence is 16 residues long. J gave up 2 bases and V 2 bases, and 4 bases lay outside the gene matches. The CDR3 coding sequence is TGTGCCTGGAGTAAAGGACTAGCGGGGGACACAGATACGCAGTATTTT. It encodes CAWSKGLAGDTDTQYF.

The J gene is TRBJ2-5, the V gene TRBV15; D perhaps matches TRBD1 (5 bases). The CDR3 spans 15 residues. V lost 0 bases to trimming and J lost 1 base, with 9 bases between them. In germline, CDR1 is LNHNV, CDR2 YYDKDF (reference sequence). CDR3 sequence (DNA): TGTGCCACCAGCAGAGATCGGACAAGCCAAGAGACCCAGTACTTC. Its protein is CATSRDRTSQETQYF.

This clone showed up just a few times. The V and J genes are TRBV5-1 and TRBJ2-7; 11 bases are a match to TRBD2. V lost 4 bases to trimming and J lost 7 bases; unmatched junction nucleotides: 4. CDR3 length: 13 residues. Germline loops: CDR1 SGHRS, CDR2 YFSETQ. CDR3 bases: TGCGCCAGCAGCCTAGCGGGAGGCCGGGAGCAGTACTTC. Residues: CASSLAGGREQYF. Combining the CDR3 with reference TRBV5-1 and TRBJ2-7 gives the whole variable domain KAGVTQTPRYLIKTRGQQVTLSCSPISGHRSVSWYQQTPGQGLQFLFEYFSETQRNKGNFPGRFSGRQFSNSRSEMNVSTLELGDSALYLCASSLAGGREQYFGPGTRLTVT.

The chain links TRBV4-2 to TRBJ2-7; 7 nucleotides align to TRBD2. Trimming took 0 bases from V and 0 from J; bases not matched to a gene: 5. The CDR3 is 16 residues long. CDR1 is LGHNA and CDR2 is YNFKEQ in the germline V gene. The CDR3 nucleotides are TGTGCCAGCAGCCAAGAGGAAGCGGGAAGCTCCTACGAGCAGTACTTC. This sequence encodes CASSQEEAGSSYEQYF.

This chain uses TRBV14 with TRBJ1-4, with a possible D match to TRBD1 (6 bases). Per the germline V gene, CDR1 is SGHDN and CDR2 is FVKESK. The CDR3 loop spans 16 amino acids. Trimming stripped 1 base from V and 7 bases from J, with 16 bases between. The chain's CDR3 is CASSQVAGGASEKLFF. The CDR3 DNA reads as TGTGCCAGCAGCCAAGTAGCGGGGGGCGCGAGTGAAAAACTGTTTTTT.

The chain joins TRBV29-1 to TRBJ2-7; 7 bases are shared with TRBD2. CDR1 is SQVTM and CDR2 is ANQGSEA in the germline V gene. The CDR3 totals 12 residues. Trimming cost V 7 bases and J 2 bases; bases outside gene matches: 5. CDR3 region: CSAGGGAYEQYF. Here the CDR3 DNA reads TGCAGCGCCGGCGGGGGAGCCTACGAGCAGTACTTC.

In its sample, this clone ranks as medium-sized. The chain is built from TRBV19 and TRBJ2-7; 8 bases agree with TRBD2. Germline lookup yields CDR1 LNHDA and CDR2 SQIVND (reference sequence). V lost 10 bases and J lost 0; bases outside the gene matches: 2. The CDR3 is made up of 12 amino acids. DNA for the CDR3: TGTGCCACGCGGGGGGACTCCTACGAGCAGTACTTC. Amino acids: CATRGDSYEQYF.

This clone has only one observation. V gene TRBV9 combines with J gene TRBJ1-1; 9 bases fit TRBD1. This CDR3 comprises 15 residues. Germline V gene data show CDR1 as SGDLS and CDR2 as YYNGEE. J was trimmed by 3 bases and V by 3 bases; bases with no gene match: 6. The CDR3 here is CASSAQGQGYTEAFF. CDR3 coding DNA: TGTGCCAGCAGCGCCCAGGGACAGGGCTACACTGAAGCTTTCTTT.

This sequence joins TRBV4-1 and TRBJ2-1; D might be TRBD2 (7 bases). Trimming took 0 bases from V and 6 from J, leaving 12 bases between them. In germline, CDR1 is MGHRA, CDR2 YSYEKL. The CDR3 is made up of 15 amino acids. The CDR3 region has the DNA TGCGCCAGCAGCCAAGATCACGGGGGGCGCAATGAGCAGTTCTTC. Amino acids: CASSQDHGGRNEQFF.